These 19 T cell receptor beta chains originate from one sample sequenced in a study of blood T cell repertoires in COVID-19. Sequencing used immunoSEQ multiplex PCR; TCRdb keeps in-frame clones, though not all of them. The table includes about 240,000 clones, about four fifths detected once. The sequenced sample consisted of peripheral blood. The source of these receptors is a woman older than 75 with acute or convalescent COVID-19.

This clone occurred a few times. The rearrangement joins TRBV11-1 to TRBJ1-1, with D hard to call. V shed 1 base and J shed 7 bases, with 7 bases lying between them. CDR1 and CDR2 (germline): SGHAT, FQDESV (reference sequence). CDR3 length: 12 residues. The chain's CDR3 is CASSLEAGEAFF. The CDR3 coding sequence is TGTGCCAGCAGCTTAGAGGCAGGTGAAGCTTTCTTT.

This clone appeared a single time. CDR3: CACRIGGGSAEQYF. The CDR3 region has the DNA TGTGCCTGCCGGATTGGCGGGGGATCAGCCGAGCAGTACTTC. The V call is TRBV6-5, the J call TRBJ2-7, with 7 positions matching TRBD2. The CDR3 spans 14 residues. Germline loops: CDR1 MNHEY, CDR2 SVGAGI. V shed 11 bases, J shed 6 bases, and the junction held 16 bases outside the gene matches.

The V and J genes are TRBV7-3 and TRBJ2-7, with 9 nucleotides matching TRBD1. With V trimmed by 5 bases and J by 2 bases, 7 bases remained unmatched. The CDR3 runs 15 residues. CDR1 is SGHTA and CDR2 is FQGTGA in the germline V gene. CDR3 coding DNA: TGTGCCAGCAGCGCATCCGGGACAGGGACCTACGAGCAGTACTTC. This sequence encodes CASSASGTGTYEQYF.

V is TRBV6-6 and J is TRBJ2-7; tentatively, D is TRBD1 (5 bases). Trimming pared 0 bases from V and 1 base from J, leaving 7 bases between. Germline V CDR1 and CDR2: MNHNY, SVGAGI (reference sequence). There are 14 residues in the CDR3. The DNA for the CDR3 is TGTGCCAGCAGTTACTCGGGGCAGTCCTACGAGCAGTACTTC. Translated, it gives CASSYSGQSYEQYF.

This chain joins TRBV28 and TRBJ2-1; possibly TRBD1 for D (5 bases). V shed 5 bases and J shed 3 bases, with 14 bases lying between them. CDR3 length: 15 amino acids. Looked up from germline, CDR1 is MDHEN and CDR2 is SYDVKM. The CDR3 here is CASSIFRDYYNEQFF. The CDR3 DNA sequence: TGTGCCAGCAGTATCTTCAGGGATTACTACAATGAGCAGTTCTTC.

The rearrangement links TRBV28 to TRBJ1-5, with D unclear. The CDR3 has 15 residues. Trimming took off 7 bases at V and 5 bases at J, with 18 bases between the two ends. Per the germline V gene, CDR1 is MDHEN and CDR2 is SYDVKM. In nucleotides, the CDR3 is TGTGCCAGCATCCATCGCCCCACTACCCATCAGCCCCAGCATTTT. This codes for CASIHRPTTHQPQHF.

The chain links TRBV28 to TRBJ2-5, with D possibly matching TRBD1 (6 bases). The CDR3 has 14 amino acids. V was pared by 1 base and J by 7 bases, with 13 bases between. CDR1 and CDR2 from the germline V gene are MDHEN and SYDVKM. The CDR3: CASSLSRGLGTQYF. In DNA form, the CDR3 reads TGTGCCAGCAGTTTATCCAGGGGCCTCGGGACCCAGTACTTC.

This clone was observed a handful of times. The chain uses TRBV30 and TRBJ1-2; TRBD1 matches 7 bases. Per germline, CDR1 GTSNPN and CDR2 SVGIG (reference sequence). The ends lost 0 bases at V and 2 bases at J; junction bases unmatched: 3. The CDR3 contains 14 residues. Here the CDR3 DNA reads TGTGCCTGGAGTGTCGGGACAGTCAACTATGGCTACACCTTC. This gives the protein CAWSVGTVNYGYTF.

The rearrangement uses TRBV28 and TRBJ1-2, with TRBD1 matching over 7 bases. The V gene end was trimmed by 6 bases and the J gene end by 4 bases; junction bases not matched to a gene: 8. Germline V gives CDR1 MDHEN, CDR2 SYDVKM. The CDR3 extends over 14 amino acids. CDR3 protein: CASRSPTGPYGYTF. CDR3 coding DNA: TGTGCCAGCAGATCCCCGACAGGGCCCTATGGCTACACCTTC.

V and J are TRBV5-6 and TRBJ2-1; D remains unclear. V was cut by 0 bases and J by 8 bases, with 6 bases left in between. The V gene's germline CDR1 is SGHDT and CDR2 YYEEEE. This CDR3 contains 12 residues. The chain's CDR3 is CASSLGSDEQFF. In DNA, the CDR3 is TGTGCCAGCAGCTTGGGGAGTGATGAGCAGTTCTTC. Full variable domain (remainder filled in from reference TRBV5-6 and TRBJ2-1): DAGVTQSPTHLIKTRGQQVTLRCSPKSGHDTVSWYQQALGQGPQFIFQYYEEEERQRGNFPDRFSGHQFPNYSSELNVNALLLGDSALYLCASSLGSDEQFFGPGTRLTVL.

This chain joins TRBV5-1 and TRBJ1-5; D is possibly TRBD1 (6 bases). With 0 bases removed from V and 9 bases from J, the gap between germline ends came to 13 bases. This CDR3 has 14 residues. Germline-derived CDR1 and CDR2 are SGHRS and YFSETQ. CDR3 sequence: CASSLGTGQAPQHF. The CDR3 nucleotides read TGCGCCAGCAGCTTGGGTACAGGGCAAGCGCCCCAGCATTTT.

The table lists this clone with a count of one. The J gene is TRBJ1-6, the V gene TRBV2; D possibly corresponds to TRBD1 (6 bases). The CDR3 length is 14 residues. Deletions cut 4 bases from V and 6 bases from J, with 10 bases between. Germline loops: CDR1 SNHLY, CDR2 FYNNEI. The CDR3 DNA is TGTGCCAGCAGTGTAACAGGGTCTAATTCACCCCTCCACTTT. Protein product: CASSVTGSNSPLHF. The entire variable domain, with the rest obtained from reference TRBV2 and TRBJ1-6, is as follows: EPEVTQTPSHQVTQMGQEVILRCVPISNHLYFYWYRQILGQKVEFLVSFYNNEISEKSEIFDDQFSVERPDGSNFTLKIRSTKLEDSAMYFCASSVTGSNSPLHFGNGTRLTVT.

The genes are TRBV19 and TRBJ2-3; the match to TRBD2 covers 11 bases. The germline V gene encodes CDR1 LNHDA and CDR2 SQIVND (reference sequence). The CDR3 has 15 amino acids. After removal of 6 bases from V and 4 bases from J, the junction contained 6 bases not matched to a gene. This chain's CDR3 is CASRRTSGFSDTQYF. CDR3 DNA sequence: TGTGCCAGTAGACGGACTAGCGGGTTTTCAGATACGCAGTATTTT.

The V call is TRBV28, the J call TRBJ1-2, with D maybe TRBD1 (5 bases). CDR1 is MDHEN and CDR2 is SYDVKM in the germline V gene. Trimming shortened V by 1 base and J by 7 bases, and 13 bases separated the two germline ends. The CDR3 loop spans 14 amino acids. CDR3 DNA: TGTGCCAGCAGTTTATATCGCAGGGAGGGTGGCTACACCTTC. Protein product: CASSLYRREGGYTF.

The chain couples TRBV2 to TRBJ1-3, with D possibly being TRBD1 (6 bases). The length of the CDR3 is 14 residues. V was cut by 5 bases and J by 0 bases, with 8 bases left in between. Germline-derived CDR1 and CDR2 are SNHLY and FYNNEI. The CDR3 bases are TGTGCCAGCAGTCTGACAGGCTCTGGAAACACCATATATTTT. It specifies CASSLTGSGNTIYF.

The chain carries TRBV6-1 and TRBJ2-7, with TRBD1 matching 11 bases. V lost 0 bases to trimming and J lost 2 bases; unmatched junction nucleotides: 3. Germline V gene lookup returns CDR1 MNHNS and CDR2 SASEGT. CDR3 length equals 16 residues. CDR3 DNA: TGTGCCAGCAGTGAAGCGGGACAGGGGGATCCCTACGAGCAGTACTTC. Protein product: CASSEAGQGDPYEQYF.

The V and J genes are TRBV5-4 and TRBJ2-7, with 8 bases matching TRBD1. CDR3 length: 15 amino acids. CDR1 is SGHNT, CDR2 YYREEE, per germline (reference sequence). Germline trimming cut 4 bases from V and 0 bases from J; bases unmatched to any gene: 6. DNA of the CDR3: TGTGCCAGCAGCCCGGGACAGGTCCGCTCCTACGAGCAGTACTTC. Amino acids: CASSPGQVRSYEQYF.

The gene calls are TRBV19 and TRBJ1-5, with D possibly TRBD1 on 6 matching bases. There are 16 residues in the CDR3. CDR1 LNHDA and CDR2 SQIVND come from the germline V gene (reference sequence). The V end was cut by 3 bases, the J end by 5 bases, with 17 bases between. This CDR3 reads CASSIRDTLGDQPQHF. In DNA, the CDR3 is TGTGCCAGTAGTATTAGGGACACCCTGGGGGATCAGCCCCAGCATTTT.

The rearrangement joins TRBV2 to TRBJ2-4, with a weak D call TRBD1 (5 bases). The V end lost 3 bases, the J end lost 0 bases, and 6 bases lay between the germline ends. The CDR3 runs 14 residues. Germline lookup yields CDR1 SNHLY and CDR2 FYNNEI. The CDR3 sequence: CASSDRVAKNIQYF. CDR3 DNA sequence: TGTGCCAGCAGTGACAGGGTAGCCAAAAACATTCAGTACTTC.